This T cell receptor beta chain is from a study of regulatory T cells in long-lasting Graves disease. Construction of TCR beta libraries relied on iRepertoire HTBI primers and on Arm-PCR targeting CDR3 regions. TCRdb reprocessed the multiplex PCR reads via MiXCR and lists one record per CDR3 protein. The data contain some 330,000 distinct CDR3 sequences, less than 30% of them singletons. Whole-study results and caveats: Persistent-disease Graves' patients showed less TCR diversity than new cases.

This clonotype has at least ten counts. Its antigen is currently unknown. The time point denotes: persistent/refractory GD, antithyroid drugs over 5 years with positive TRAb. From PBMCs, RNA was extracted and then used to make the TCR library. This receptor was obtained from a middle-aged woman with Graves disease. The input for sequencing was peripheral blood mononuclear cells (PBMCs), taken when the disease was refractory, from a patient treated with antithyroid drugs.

CDR3 region: CASSYSGVQETQYF. CDR3 DNA sequence: TGTGCCAGCAGTTACTCGGGAGTTCAAGAGACCCAGTACTTC. The genes are TRBV6-5 and TRBJ2-5; TRBD2 might be the D (5 bases). Germline CDR1 is MNHEY and CDR2 is SVGAGI. CDR3 length: 14 residues. V lost 0 bases and J lost 2, with 7 bases in between.